The sequence of this T cell receptor beta chain was determined in a study of blood T cell repertoires in COVID-19. This CDR3 has 13 residues. V shed 0 bases and J shed 2 bases, with 5 bases lying between them. CDR1 is SGHDT and CDR2 is YYEEEE in the germline V gene. TCRdb keeps only in-frame clones here, not all; method: immunoSEQ multiplex PCR. The sample contains about 69,000 clones, about 84% of which appear only once. Seattle patient enrollment occurred during active infection, with longitudinal follow-up thereafter. The chain couples TRBV5-6 to TRBJ1-2; D remains ambiguous. The source material was peripheral blood. The TCR sequence derives from a man aged 50-60 years with COVID-19, enrolled during active disease. CDR3 coding DNA: TGTGCCAGCAGCTTGGGCCAGAACTATGGCTACACCTTC. Translation gives CASSLGQNYGYTF.